Here is one T cell receptor beta chain with its context. The sample belongs to a study of blood T cell repertoires in COVID-19. Study-wide context: The samples span acute and convalescent COVID-19 from the United States, Italy and Spain. Sources were T cells, B-cell-depleted T cells, or PBMCs; the material itself was cDNA or gDNA.

Original analysis: Estimation of nucleated cell counts relied on the amplification of reference gene primers. Generated by immunoSEQ multiplex PCR, the TCRdb table keeps only in-frame clones and is missing some. That table gives V, J and clone size, and the DNA gave D and trimming. In the table there are roughly 62,000 clones, more than 75% of which are singletons. Sequenced: peripheral blood. The TCR originated in a man between 65 and 85 years old with acute or convalescent COVID-19.

The CDR3 protein is CASSLEEGRRTDTQYF. In DNA form, the CDR3 reads TGTGCCAGCAGCTTAGAGGAGGGTAGGCGGACAGATACGCAGTATTTT. The chain joins TRBV11-1 to TRBJ2-3; a weak D match, TRBD2 (6 bases). V lost 1 base and J lost 3, with 14 bases in between. The germline V gene has CDR1 SGHAT and CDR2 FQDESV (reference sequence). The CDR3 contains 16 residues.